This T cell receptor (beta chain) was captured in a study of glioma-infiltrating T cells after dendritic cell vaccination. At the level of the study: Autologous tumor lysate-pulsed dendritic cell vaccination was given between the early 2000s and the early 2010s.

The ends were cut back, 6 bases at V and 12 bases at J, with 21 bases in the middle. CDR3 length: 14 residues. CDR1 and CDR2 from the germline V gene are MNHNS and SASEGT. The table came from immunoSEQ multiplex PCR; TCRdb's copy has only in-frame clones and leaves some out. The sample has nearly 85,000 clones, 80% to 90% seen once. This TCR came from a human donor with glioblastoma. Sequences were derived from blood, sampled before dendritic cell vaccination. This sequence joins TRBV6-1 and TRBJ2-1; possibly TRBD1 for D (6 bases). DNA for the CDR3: TGTGCCAGCAGGGACAGTTCCAACCCTAGTAGGCAGTTCTTC. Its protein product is CASRDSSNPSRQFF.